Below are 13 T cell receptor beta chains sequenced from a single sample in a study of cytomegalovirus exposure and HLA in healthy donors. PCR employed 60 Vbeta and 13 Jbeta primers. Produced via immunoSEQ multiplex PCR; TCRdb's table is partial and in-frame only. The sample has under 120,000 clones, 65% to 80% seen once; the top ten hold roughly 4.9%. Input material: PBMCs. These receptor sequences come from a female donor in good health and CMV-seropositive.

This chain links TRBV4-3 with TRBJ1-1, with 9 positions matching TRBD1. J gave up 7 bases and V 3 bases, and 15 bases lay outside the gene matches. Germline CDR1 and CDR2: LGHNA and YSLEER. The CDR3 is made up of 17 amino acids. Here the CDR3 DNA reads TGCGCCAGCAGCCAGGGGGGGGGAGGACAGGGGACCGATGAAGCTTTCTTT. Translation gives CASSQGGGGQGTDEAFF.

The chain employs TRBV28 and TRBJ2-5, with 14 bases aligning to TRBD2. The CDR3 totals 14 residues. With 5 bases clipped from V and 5 bases from J, the junction kept 1 base outside the gene matches. Per the germline V gene, CDR1 is MDHEN and CDR2 is SYDVKM. This CDR3 is CASSRLAGGETQYF. CDR3 DNA: TGTGCCAGCAGTCGACTAGCGGGAGGGGAGACCCAGTACTTC.

The CDR3 region has the DNA TGTGCCAGCAGGGGAGCGGAGACCCAGTACTTC. This gives the protein CASRGAETQYF. This rearrangement joins TRBV27 to TRBJ2-5; weak D call: TRBD2 (5 bases). V lost 6 bases and J lost 5, with 7 bases in between. This CDR3 has 11 residues. Germline V CDR1 and CDR2: MNHEY, SMNVEV (reference sequence).

The V gene is TRBV19, the J gene TRBJ2-2; TRBD1 agrees at 8 bases. Germline V gives CDR1 LNHDA, CDR2 SQIVND (reference sequence). This CDR3 is built from 14 residues. Unmatched junction bases numbered 9, after V lost 5 bases and J lost 10 bases. DNA of the CDR3: TGTGCCAGTAGTCCCGACAGGGGTCGCAAGGAGCTGTTTTTT. Amino acids: CASSPDRGRKELFF.

This clone was observed a handful of times. The chain has TRBV9 and TRBJ1-1; no reliable D call. The germline V and J ends were trimmed by 3 bases and 0 bases, with 12 bases remaining between them. The CDR3 has 15 amino acids. Per the germline V gene, CDR1 is SGDLS and CDR2 is YYNGEE. CDR3: CASSAEAVMNTEAFF. CDR3 in DNA: TGTGCCAGCAGCGCCGAGGCAGTCATGAACACTGAAGCTTTCTTT.

The chain combines TRBV30 with TRBJ1-5; maybe TRBD1 (5 bases). Trimming removed 4 bases from V and 6 bases from J, with 16 bases in between. Germline V gene lookup returns CDR1 GTSNPN and CDR2 SVGIG (reference sequence). CDR3 length equals 14 residues. This chain's CDR3 is CAWTPGQGGQPQHF. CDR3 DNA sequence: TGTGCCTGGACCCCGGGGCAGGGAGGTCAGCCCCAGCATTTT.

The chain recombines TRBV7-2 with TRBJ2-7; 11 nucleotides align to TRBD1. The V segment lost 5 bases and the J segment 3 bases; nucleotides outside the gene matches: 6. From germline, CDR1 is SGHTA and CDR2 FQGNSA. This CDR3 region has 15 residues. Here the CDR3 DNA reads TGTGCCAGCAGCGTTGGAGGGACAGGGGGCTACGAGCAGTACTTC. It yields the protein CASSVGGTGGYEQYF.

V is TRBV28 and J is TRBJ1-2; weak D call: TRBD1 (5 bases). V lost 7 bases and J 2 bases, leaving 20 bases between the germline ends. Germline V gene data show CDR1 as MDHEN and CDR2 as SYDVKM. CDR3 length equals 16 residues. The CDR3 bases are TGTGCCAGCACTTCCGACCATTCCCCAGGGAACTATGGCTACACCTTC. Its translation is CASTSDHSPGNYGYTF.

In regard to this clone: Sequence at one end of the junction differs from germline and may be a read error. The rearrangement joins TRBV9 to TRBJ1-2; no clear D gene. The CDR3 length is 12 residues. Germline loops: CDR1 SGDLS, CDR2 YYNGEE. The CDR3 reads CAGSVAHWGYTF. The DNA for the CDR3 is TGTGCCGGCAGCGTAGCTCACTGGGGCTACACCTTC.

The chain couples TRBV30 to TRBJ2-7; 14 bases match TRBD2. The germline V gene has CDR1 GTSNPN and CDR2 SVGIG (reference sequence). CDR3 length: 16 amino acids. The V gene end was trimmed by 4 bases and the J gene end by 7 bases; junction bases not matched to a gene: 12. CDR3 sequence reads: CAWTRLAGGHAKEQYF. CDR3 sequence (DNA): TGTGCCTGGACTAGACTAGCGGGAGGGCACGCGAAAGAGCAGTACTTC.

This clone was recorded once. V and J are TRBV19 and TRBJ2-1, with 8 bases fitting TRBD2. Germline lookup yields CDR1 LNHDA and CDR2 SQIVND (reference sequence). This CDR3 has 14 residues. V gave up 3 bases and J gave up 9 bases; unmatched junction bases: 7. In DNA, the CDR3 is TGTGCCAGTAGTATCCAGCGGGGGTTACGTGAGCAGTTCTTC. Translation gives CASSIQRGLREQFF. Looking up the rest from reference TRBV19 and TRBJ2-1 gives the full variable domain: DGGITQSPKYLFRKEGQNVTLSCEQNLNHDAMYWYRQDPGQGLRLIYYSQIVNDFQKGDIAEGYSVSREKKESFPLTVTSAQKNPTAFYLCASSIQRGLREQFFGPGTRLTVL.

J is TRBJ1-2 and V is TRBV13; D is unclear. V lost 4 bases to trimming and J lost 7 bases, with 10 bases between them. This CDR3 is 12 amino acids long. CDR1 is PRHDT, CDR2 FYEKMQ, per germline (reference sequence). This chain's CDR3 is CASSSSGSGYTF. The DNA of the CDR3 is TGTGCCAGCAGCTCATCGGGGAGTGGCTACACCTTC.

This chain uses TRBV2 with TRBJ2-2, with 10 bases fitting TRBD2. CDR1 SNHLY and CDR2 FYNNEI come from the germline V gene. The trim removed 7 bases at V and 0 bases at J, leaving 2 bases unmatched. The length of the CDR3 is 15 residues. Written as DNA, the CDR3 is TGTGCCAGCAACAGCGGGGGGGCGAACACCGGGGAGCTGTTTTTT. Translating gives CASNSGGANTGELFF.